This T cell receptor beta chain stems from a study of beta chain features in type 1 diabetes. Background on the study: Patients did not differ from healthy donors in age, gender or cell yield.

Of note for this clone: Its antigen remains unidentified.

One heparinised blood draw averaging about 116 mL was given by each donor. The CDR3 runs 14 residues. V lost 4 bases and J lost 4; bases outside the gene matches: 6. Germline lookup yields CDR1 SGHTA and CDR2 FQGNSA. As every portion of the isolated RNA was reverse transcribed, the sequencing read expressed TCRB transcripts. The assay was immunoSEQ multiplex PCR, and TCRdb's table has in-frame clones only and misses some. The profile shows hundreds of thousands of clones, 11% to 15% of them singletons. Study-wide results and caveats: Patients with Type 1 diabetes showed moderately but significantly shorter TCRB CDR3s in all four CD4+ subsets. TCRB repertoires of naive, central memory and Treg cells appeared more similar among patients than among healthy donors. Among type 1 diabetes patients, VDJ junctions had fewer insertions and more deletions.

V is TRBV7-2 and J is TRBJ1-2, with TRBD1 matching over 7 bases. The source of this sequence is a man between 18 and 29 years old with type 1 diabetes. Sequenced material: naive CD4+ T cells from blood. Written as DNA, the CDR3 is TGTGCCAGCAGCTGGGACAGCGGTGTCTATGGCTACACCTTC. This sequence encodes CASSWDSGVYGYTF. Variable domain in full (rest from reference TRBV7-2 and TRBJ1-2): GAGVSQSPSNKVTEKGKDVELRCDPISGHTALYWYRQSLGQGLEFLIYFQGNSAPDKSGLPSDRFSAERTGGSVSTLTIQRTQQEDSAVYLCASSWDSGVYGYTFGSGTRLTVV.